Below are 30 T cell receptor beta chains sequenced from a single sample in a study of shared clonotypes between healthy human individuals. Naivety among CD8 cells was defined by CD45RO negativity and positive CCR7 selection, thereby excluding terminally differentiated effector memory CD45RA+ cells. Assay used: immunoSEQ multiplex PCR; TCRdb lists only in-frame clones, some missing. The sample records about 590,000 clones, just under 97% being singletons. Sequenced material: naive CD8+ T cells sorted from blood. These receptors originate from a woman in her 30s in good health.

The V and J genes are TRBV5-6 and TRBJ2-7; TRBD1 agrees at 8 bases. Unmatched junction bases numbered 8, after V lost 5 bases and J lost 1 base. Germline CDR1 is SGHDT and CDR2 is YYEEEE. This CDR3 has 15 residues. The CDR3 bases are TGTGCCAGCAGGGAAAGGGGGACAGGTTCCTACGAGCAGTACTTC. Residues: CASRERGTGSYEQYF.

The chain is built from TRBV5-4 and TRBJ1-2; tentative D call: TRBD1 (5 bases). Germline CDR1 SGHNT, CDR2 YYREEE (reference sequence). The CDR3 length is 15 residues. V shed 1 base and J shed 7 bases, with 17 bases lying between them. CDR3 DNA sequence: TGTGCCAGCAGCTTGTCTCGGGCAGGGTTGGGTGGCTACACCTTC. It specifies CASSLSRAGLGGYTF.

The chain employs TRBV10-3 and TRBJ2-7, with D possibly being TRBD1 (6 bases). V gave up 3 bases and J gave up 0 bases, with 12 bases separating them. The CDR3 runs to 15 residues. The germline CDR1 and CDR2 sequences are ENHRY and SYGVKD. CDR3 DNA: TGTGCCATCAGTGACGAGCAGGGGAGCTCCTACGAGCAGTACTTC. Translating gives CAISDEQGSSYEQYF.

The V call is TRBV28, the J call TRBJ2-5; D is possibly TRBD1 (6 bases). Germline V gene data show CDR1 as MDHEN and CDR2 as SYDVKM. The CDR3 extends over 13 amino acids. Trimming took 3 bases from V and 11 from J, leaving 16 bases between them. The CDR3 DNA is TGTGCCAGCAGTTTGGGCAGGGGATGGGAGCAGTACTTC. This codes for CASSLGRGWEQYF.

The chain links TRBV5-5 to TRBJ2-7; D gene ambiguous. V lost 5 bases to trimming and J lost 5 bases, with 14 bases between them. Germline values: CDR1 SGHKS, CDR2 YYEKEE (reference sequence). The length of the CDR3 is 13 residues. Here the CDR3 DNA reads TGTGCCAGCAGTCTCTCCGAGATACACGAGCAGTACTTC. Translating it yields CASSLSEIHEQYF.

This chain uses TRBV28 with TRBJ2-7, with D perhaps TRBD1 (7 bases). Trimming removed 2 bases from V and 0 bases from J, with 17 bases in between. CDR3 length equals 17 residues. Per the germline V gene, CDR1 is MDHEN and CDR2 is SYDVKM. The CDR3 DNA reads TGTGCCAGCAGTTTAAATCGGGCAGGGGGGAGCTCCTACGAGCAGTACTTC. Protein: CASSLNRAGGSSYEQYF.

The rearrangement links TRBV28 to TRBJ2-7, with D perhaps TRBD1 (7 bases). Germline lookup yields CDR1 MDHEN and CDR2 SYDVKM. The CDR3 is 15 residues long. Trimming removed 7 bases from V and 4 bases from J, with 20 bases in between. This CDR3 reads CASKYPGGGHYEQYF. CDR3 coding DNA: TGTGCCAGCAAGTACCCAGGGGGAGGTCATTACGAGCAGTACTTC.

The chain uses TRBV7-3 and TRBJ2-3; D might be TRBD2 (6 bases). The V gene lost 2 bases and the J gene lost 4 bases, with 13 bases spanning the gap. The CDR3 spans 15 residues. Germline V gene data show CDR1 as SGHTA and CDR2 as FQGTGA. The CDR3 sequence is CASSLLTGEADTQYF. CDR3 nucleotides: TGTGCCAGCAGCTTATTGACGGGAGAGGCAGATACGCAGTATTTT.

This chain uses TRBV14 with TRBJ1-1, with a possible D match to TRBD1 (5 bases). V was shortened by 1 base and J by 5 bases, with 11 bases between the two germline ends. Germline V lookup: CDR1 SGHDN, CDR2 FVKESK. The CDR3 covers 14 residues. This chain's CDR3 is CASSQAWGRTEAFF. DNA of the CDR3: TGTGCCAGCAGCCAAGCTTGGGGCCGTACTGAAGCTTTCTTT.

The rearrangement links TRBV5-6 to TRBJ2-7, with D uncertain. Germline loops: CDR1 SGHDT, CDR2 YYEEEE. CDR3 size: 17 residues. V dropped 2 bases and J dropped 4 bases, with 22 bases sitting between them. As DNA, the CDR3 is TGTGCCAGCAGCTTAGTGCGTTCGAATGAAGCAAGTTACGAGCAGTACTTC. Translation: CASSLVRSNEASYEQYF. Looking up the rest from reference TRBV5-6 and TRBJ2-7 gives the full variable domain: DAGVTQSPTHLIKTRGQQVTLRCSPKSGHDTVSWYQQALGQGPQFIFQYYEEEERQRGNFPDRFSGHQFPNYSSELNVNALLLGDSALYLCASSLVRSNEASYEQYFGPGTRLTVT.

CDR3 residues: CASSQFTGKRETQYF. Here the CDR3 DNA reads TGCGCCAGCAGTCAATTTACAGGGAAACGGGAGACCCAGTACTTC. The chain joins TRBV23-1 to TRBJ2-5, with D perhaps matching TRBD1 (6 bases). TRBV23-1 is flagged as an ORF with uncertain function. CDR3 length: 15 residues. V was clipped by 1 base and J by 5 bases, with 14 bases between them.

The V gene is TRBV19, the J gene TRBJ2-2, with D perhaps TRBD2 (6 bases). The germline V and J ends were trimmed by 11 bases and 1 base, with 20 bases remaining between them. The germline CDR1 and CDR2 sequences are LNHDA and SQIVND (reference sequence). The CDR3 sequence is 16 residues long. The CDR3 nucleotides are TGTGCCGGGATTCCCCTCCGAGCGGGGAACACCGGGGAGCTGTTTTTT. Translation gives CAGIPLRAGNTGELFF.

As DNA, the CDR3 is TGTGCCAGCAGCCCGTATAGCGGGAGGATCACAGATACGCAGTATTTT. Translation gives CASSPYSGRITDTQYF. This chain links TRBV11-2 with TRBJ2-3; 10 bases are a match to TRBD2. The CDR3 loop spans 16 amino acids. Germline loops: CDR1 SGHAT, CDR2 FQNNGV. Trimming at V came to 5 bases and at J to 2 bases, leaving 7 bases not matched to a gene. Based on the CDR3 plus reference TRBV11-2 and TRBJ2-3, the full variable domain is EAGVAQSPRYKIIEKRQSVAFWCNPISGHATLYWYQQILGQGPKLLIQFQNNGVVDDSQLPKDRFSAERLKGVDSTLKIQPAKLEDSAVYLCASSPYSGRITDTQYFGPGTRLTVL.

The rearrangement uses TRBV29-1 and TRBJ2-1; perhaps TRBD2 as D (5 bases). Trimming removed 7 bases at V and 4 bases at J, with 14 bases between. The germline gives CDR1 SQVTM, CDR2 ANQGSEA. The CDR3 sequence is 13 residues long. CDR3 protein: CSGIATTYNEQFF. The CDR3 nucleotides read TGCAGCGGTATAGCGACGACGTACAATGAGCAGTTCTTC.

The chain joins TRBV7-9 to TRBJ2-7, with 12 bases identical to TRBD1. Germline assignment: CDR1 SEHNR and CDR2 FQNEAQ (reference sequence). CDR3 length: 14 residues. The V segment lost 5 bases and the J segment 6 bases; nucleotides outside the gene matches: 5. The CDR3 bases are TGTGCCAGCAGCGCGGGACAGGGGGCCGGCGAGCAGTACTTC. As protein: CASSAGQGAGEQYF.

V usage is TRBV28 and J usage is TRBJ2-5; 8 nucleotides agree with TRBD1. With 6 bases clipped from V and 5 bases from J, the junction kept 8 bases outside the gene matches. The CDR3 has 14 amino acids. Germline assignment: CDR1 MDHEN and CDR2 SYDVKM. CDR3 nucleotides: TGTGCCAGCAGCCGGACAGGGAGCGTGGAGACCCAGTACTTC. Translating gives CASSRTGSVETQYF.

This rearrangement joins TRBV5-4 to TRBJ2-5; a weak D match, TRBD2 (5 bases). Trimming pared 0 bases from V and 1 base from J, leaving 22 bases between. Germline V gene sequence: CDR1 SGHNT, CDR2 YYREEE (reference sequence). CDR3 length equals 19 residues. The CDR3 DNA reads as TGTGCCAGCAGCTTGGATCGGGGATCGCCACAAAACCTCCAAGAGACCCAGTACTTC. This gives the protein CASSLDRGSPQNLQETQYF.

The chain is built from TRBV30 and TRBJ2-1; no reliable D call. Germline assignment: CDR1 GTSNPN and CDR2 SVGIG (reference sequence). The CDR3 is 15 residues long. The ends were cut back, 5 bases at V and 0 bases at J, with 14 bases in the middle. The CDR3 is CAWQRSESSYNEQFF. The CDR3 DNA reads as TGTGCCTGGCAAAGAAGCGAAAGCTCCTACAATGAGCAGTTCTTC.

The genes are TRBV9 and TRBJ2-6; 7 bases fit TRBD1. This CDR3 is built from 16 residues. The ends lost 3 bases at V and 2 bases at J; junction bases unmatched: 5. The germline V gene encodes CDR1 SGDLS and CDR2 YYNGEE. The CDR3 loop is CASSGTGDPGANVLTF. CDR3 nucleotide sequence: TGTGCCAGCAGCGGTACAGGGGATCCTGGGGCCAACGTCCTGACTTTC. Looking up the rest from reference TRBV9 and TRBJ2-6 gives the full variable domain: DSGVTQTPKHLITATGQRVTLRCSPRSGDLSVYWYQQSLDQGLQFLIQYYNGEERAKGNILERFSAQQFPDLHSELNLSSLELGDSALYFCASSGTGDPGANVLTFGAGSRLTVL.

The CDR3 DNA is TGTGCCAGCAGCCCCCCCGGGACAGGGCCCACTGAAGCTTTCTTT. The encoded protein is CASSPPGTGPTEAFF. This rearrangement joins TRBV7-9 to TRBJ1-1; 9 nucleotides match TRBD1. The CDR3 runs 15 residues. CDR1 SEHNR and CDR2 FQNEAQ come from the germline V gene (reference sequence). The J segment lost 4 bases and the V segment lost 5 bases, leaving 8 bases of the junction unmatched. Filled out from reference TRBV7-9 and TRBJ1-1, the complete variable domain reads DTGVSQNPRHKITKRGQNVTFRCDPISEHNRLYWYRQTLGQGPEFLTYFQNEAQLEKSRLLSDRFSAERPKGSFSTLEIQRTEQGDSAMYLCASSPPGTGPTEAFFGQGTRLTVV.

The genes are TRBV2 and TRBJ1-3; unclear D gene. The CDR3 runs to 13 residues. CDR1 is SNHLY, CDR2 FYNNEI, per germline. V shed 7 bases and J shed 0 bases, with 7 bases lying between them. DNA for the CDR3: TGTGCCAGCATGGACGTCTCTGGAAACACCATATATTTT. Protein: CASMDVSGNTIYF.

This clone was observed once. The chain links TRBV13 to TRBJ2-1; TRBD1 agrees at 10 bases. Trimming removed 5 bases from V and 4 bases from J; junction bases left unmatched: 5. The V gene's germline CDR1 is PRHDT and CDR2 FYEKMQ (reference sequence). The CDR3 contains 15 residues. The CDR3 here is CASSPTGQGYNEQFF. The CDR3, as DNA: TGTGCCAGCAGCCCGACGGGACAGGGGTACAATGAGCAGTTCTTC.

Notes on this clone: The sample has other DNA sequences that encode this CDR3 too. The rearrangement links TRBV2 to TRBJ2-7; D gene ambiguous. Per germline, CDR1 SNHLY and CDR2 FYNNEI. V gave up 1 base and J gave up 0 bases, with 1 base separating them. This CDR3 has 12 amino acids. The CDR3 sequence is CASSEVSYEQYF. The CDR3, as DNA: TGTGCCAGCAGTGAAGTCTCCTACGAGCAGTACTTC.

CDR3 nucleotides: TGTGCCAGCAGCTTTGCCCCGGACAGCCAGTTCTTC. It codes for CASSFAPDSQFF. This chain joins TRBV11-2 and TRBJ2-1, with D perhaps matching TRBD1 (6 bases). The CDR3 spans 12 residues. Germline assignment: CDR1 SGHAT and CDR2 FQNNGV. V was trimmed by 3 bases and J by 13 bases, leaving 13 bases between them.

DNA of the CDR3: TGTGCCAGCAGCCAAGAAGGGGCGGAAAGCTCCTACGAGCAGTACTTC. This sequence encodes CASSQEGAESSYEQYF. This chain links TRBV4-2 with TRBJ2-7, with D perhaps matching TRBD1 (5 bases). Germline CDR1 and CDR2: LGHNA and YNFKEQ. The CDR3 length is 16 residues. Trimming left V 0 bases short and J 0 bases short, with 12 bases between.

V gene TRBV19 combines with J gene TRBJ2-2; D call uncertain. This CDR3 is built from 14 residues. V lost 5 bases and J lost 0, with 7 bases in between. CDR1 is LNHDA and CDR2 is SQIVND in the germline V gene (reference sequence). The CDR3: CASSLTPNTGELFF. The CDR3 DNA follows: TGTGCCAGTAGTTTGACGCCGAACACCGGGGAGCTGTTTTTT.

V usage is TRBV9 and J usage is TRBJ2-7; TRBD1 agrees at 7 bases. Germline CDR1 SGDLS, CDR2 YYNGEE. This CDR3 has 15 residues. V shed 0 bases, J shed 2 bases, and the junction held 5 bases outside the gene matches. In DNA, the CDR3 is TGTGCCAGCAGCGTAGCTGGGGGACAGCCCTACGAGCAGTACTTC. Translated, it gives CASSVAGGQPYEQYF.

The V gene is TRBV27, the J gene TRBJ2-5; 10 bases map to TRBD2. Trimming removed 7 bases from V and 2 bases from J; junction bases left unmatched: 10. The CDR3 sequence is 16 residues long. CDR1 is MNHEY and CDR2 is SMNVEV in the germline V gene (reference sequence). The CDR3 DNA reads TGTGCCAGCAAGCCTAGCGGGAGTTTCATACAAGAGACCCAGTACTTC. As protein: CASKPSGSFIQETQYF.

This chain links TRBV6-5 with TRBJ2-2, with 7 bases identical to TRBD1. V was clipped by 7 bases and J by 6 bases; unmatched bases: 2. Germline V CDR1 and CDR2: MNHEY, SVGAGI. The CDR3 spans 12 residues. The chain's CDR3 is CASTQGAGELFF. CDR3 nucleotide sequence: TGTGCCAGCACCCAGGGGGCCGGGGAGCTGTTTTTT.

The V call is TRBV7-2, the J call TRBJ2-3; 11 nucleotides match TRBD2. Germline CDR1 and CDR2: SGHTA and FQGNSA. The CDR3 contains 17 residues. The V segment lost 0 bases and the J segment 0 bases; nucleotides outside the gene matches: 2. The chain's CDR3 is CASSLAASGRSTDTQYF. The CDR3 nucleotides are TGTGCCAGCAGCTTAGCCGCTAGCGGGAGGAGCACAGATACGCAGTATTTT. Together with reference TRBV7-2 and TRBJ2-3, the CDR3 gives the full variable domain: GAGVSQSPSNKVTEKGKDVELRCDPISGHTALYWYRQSLGQGLEFLIYFQGNSAPDKSGLPSDRFSAERTGGSVSTLTIQRTQQEDSAVYLCASSLAASGRSTDTQYFGPGTRLTVL.